In this sample, the clone carrying this T cell receptor beta chain turned up a few times. Its target is not known. 13 Jbeta primers and 60 Vbeta primers were used for the PCR. Per the authors' pipeline: A later analysis counted about 80 million unique TCR beta chains, 9.5 million to 13 million shared. TCRdb's table, derived via immunoSEQ multiplex PCR, lists solely in-frame clones and lacks some. V, J and clone size reflect that table, while D and trimming were determined from the DNA. The sample records about 160,000 clones, around four fifths being singletons. This record comes from a study of cytomegalovirus exposure and HLA in healthy donors. Overall study results and limits: The availability of immune exposure information extended only to CMV serostatus. Among the CMV-associated chains, a few were confirmed in vitro as specific for CMV antigens.

This sequence originates from a male donor in good health and CMV-seronegative. Sequencing used PBMCs.

Written as DNA, the CDR3 is TGTGCCAGCAGGCAACAGGGCGCGAACACTGAAGCTTTCTTT. Its protein is CASRQQGANTEAFF. J is TRBJ1-1 and V is TRBV7-2, with D perhaps matching TRBD1 (6 bases). Looked up from germline, CDR1 is SGHTA and CDR2 is FQGNSA. This CDR3 region has 14 residues. Trimming took off 6 bases at V and 1 base at J, with 12 bases between the two ends.